This is a list of T cell receptor beta chains from one sample in a study of blood T cells in healthy people across ages. TCRdb reprocessed the 5' RACE reads with MiXCR, giving one entry per CDR3 protein. The table lists about 2 million distinct CDR3 sequences, roughly 49% of them singletons. Sequencing was performed on blood. The receptors come from a woman aged 40 to 49 in good health. Both conserved end residues are part of each CDR3. The D gene is left open where the match is weak. Rows give clone size only sometimes, using once, few, many, or a class for an expanded clone.

d_gene: TRBD1; abundance: NA; j_gene: TRBJ1-4; v_gene: TRBV6-6; CDR3aa: CASSYGQGSEKLFF; CDR3nt: TGTGCCAGCAGTTATGGACAGGGAAGTGAAAAACTGTTTTTT
d_gene: NA; abundance: NA; j_gene: TRBJ2-1; v_gene: TRBV7-2; CDR3aa: CASSPTRGAINEQFF; CDR3nt: TGTGCCAGCAGCCCAACGCGGGGCGCTATAAATGAGCAGTTCTTC
d_gene: NA; abundance: few; j_gene: TRBJ2-3; v_gene: TRBV4-3; CDR3aa: CASSQDLWGTTDTQYF; CDR3nt: TGCGCCAGCAGCCAAGATCTCTGGGGGACCACAGATACGCAGTATTTT
d_gene: NA; abundance: NA; j_gene: TRBJ2-1; v_gene: TRBV12-3/TRBV12-4; CDR3aa: CASSPRQSGSSEQFF; CDR3nt: TGTGCCAGCAGTCCCCGACAGTCGGGGTCTAGCGAGCAGTTCTTC
d_gene: TRBD2; abundance: NA; j_gene: TRBJ2-3; v_gene: TRBV9; CDR3aa: CASSIGILAGTTDTLYF; CDR3nt: TGTGCCAGCAGTATAGGGATACTAGCGGGGACCACAGATACGCTGTATTTT
d_gene: NA; abundance: NA; j_gene: TRBJ2-6; v_gene: TRBV27; CDR3aa: CASSLWGLSSGANVLTF; CDR3nt: TGTGCCAGCAGTTTATGGGGGCTGAGCTCTGGGGCCAACGTCCTGACTTTC
d_gene: NA; abundance: NA; j_gene: TRBJ1-6; v_gene: TRBV4-3; CDR3aa: CASSQDDRSSSYNSPLHF; CDR3nt: TGCGCCAGCAGCCAAGATGATCGGTCAAGCTCCTATAATTCACCCCTCCACTTT
d_gene: NA; abundance: few; j_gene: TRBJ2-7; v_gene: TRBV6-6; CDR3aa: CASSDRSTYEQYF; CDR3nt: TGTGCCAGCAGCGACAGGTCCACCTACGAGCAGTACTTC
d_gene: TRBD1; abundance: NA; j_gene: TRBJ1-1; v_gene: TRBV6-5; CDR3aa: CASSYDPQGRQGMNTEAFF; CDR3nt: TGTGCCAGCAGTTACGACCCCCAGGGCCGACAGGGGATGAACACTGAAGCTTTCTTT
d_gene: TRBD2; abundance: NA; j_gene: TRBJ2-1; v_gene: TRBV7-3; CDR3aa: CASSRSGGASQEQFF; CDR3nt: TGTGCCAGCAGCCGTAGCGGGGGGGCCTCGCAAGAGCAGTTCTTC
d_gene: NA; abundance: NA; j_gene: TRBJ2-5; v_gene: TRBV20-1; CDR3aa: CGQTGVRLETQYF; CDR3nt: TGCGGGCAGACGGGGGTACGATTAGAGACCCAGTACTTC
d_gene: TRBD1; abundance: NA; j_gene: TRBJ1-2; v_gene: TRBV12-3/TRBV12-4; CDR3aa: CASSGGTGLTDGYTF; CDR3nt: TGTGCCAGCAGTGGCGGGACAGGCCTTACGGATGGCTACACCTTC
d_gene: TRBD2; abundance: NA; j_gene: TRBJ2-7; v_gene: TRBV3-1; CDR3aa: CANSLPRGGSSYEQYF; CDR3nt: TGTGCCAACAGCCTCCCCCGGGGGGGGAGCTCCTACGAGCAGTACTTC
d_gene: NA; abundance: NA; j_gene: TRBJ2-5; v_gene: TRBV12-3/TRBV12-4; CDR3aa: CASGLRIEGLLETQYF; CDR3nt: TGTGCCAGCGGTTTACGAATAGAGGGTTTATTAGAGACCCAGTACTTC
d_gene: NA; abundance: few; j_gene: TRBJ1-2; v_gene: TRBV20-1; CDR3aa: CSARDQGSGYTF; CDR3nt: TGCAGTGCTAGGGATCAAGGGTCTGGCTACACCTTC
d_gene: TRBD1; abundance: few; j_gene: TRBJ2-3; v_gene: TRBV6-2/TRBV6-3; CDR3aa: CASSYEGARGTDTQYF; CDR3nt: TGTGCCAGCAGTTACGAGGGGGCCCGTGGTACAGATACGCAGTATTTT
d_gene: TRBD1; abundance: NA; j_gene: TRBJ1-5; v_gene: TRBV28; CDR3aa: CASSQPIGQGAPNQPQHF; CDR3nt: TGTGCCAGCAGTCAACCTATCGGACAGGGGGCTCCCAATCAGCCCCAGCATTTT
d_gene: TRBD1; abundance: NA; j_gene: TRBJ2-3; v_gene: TRBV12-3/TRBV12-4; CDR3aa: CASSFLWTGGTDTQYF; CDR3nt: TGTGCCAGCAGTTTCCTCTGGACAGGGGGCACAGATACGCAGTATTTT
d_gene: NA; abundance: NA; j_gene: TRBJ2-4; v_gene: TRBV20-1; CDR3aa: CSAREPTGRNIQYF; CDR3nt: TGCAGTGCTAGAGAACCCACAGGCCGAAACATTCAGTACTTC
d_gene: NA; abundance: NA; j_gene: TRBJ2-3; v_gene: TRBV21-1; CDR3aa: CAGTGTASTDTQYF; CDR3nt: TGTGCCGGCACAGGGACAGCGAGCACAGATACGCAGTATTTT
d_gene: NA; abundance: NA; j_gene: TRBJ2-5; v_gene: TRBV20-1; CDR3aa: CSARGNEGGFVETQYF; CDR3nt: TGCAGTGCTAGGGGTAACGAGGGAGGATTCGTAGAGACCCAGTACTTC
d_gene: NA; abundance: NA; j_gene: TRBJ2-3; v_gene: TRBV11-3; CDR3aa: CASSSWDSPDTQYF; CDR3nt: TGTGCCAGCAGCTCCTGGGACTCCCCAGATACGCAGTATTTT
d_gene: TRBD2; abundance: NA; j_gene: TRBJ2-1; v_gene: TRBV20-1; CDR3aa: CSARDLASGAAYNEQFF; CDR3nt: TGCAGTGCTAGAGATTTGGCTAGCGGGGCCGCATACAATGAGCAGTTCTTC
d_gene: TRBD1; abundance: NA; j_gene: TRBJ1-1; v_gene: TRBV7-2; CDR3aa: CASSSRGSTGAMNTEAFF; CDR3nt: TGTGCCAGCAGCTCTAGGGGTTCTACAGGGGCGATGAACACTGAAGCTTTCTTT
d_gene: TRBD2; abundance: NA; j_gene: TRBJ2-4; v_gene: TRBV4-2; CDR3aa: CASSQETGGGNIQYF; CDR3nt: TGTGCCAGCAGCCAAGAAACGGGGGGGGGAAACATTCAGTACTTC
d_gene: TRBD2; abundance: once; j_gene: TRBJ2-2; v_gene: TRBV5-1; CDR3aa: CASTGGLANTGELFF; CDR3nt: TGCGCCAGCACCGGAGGACTAGCGAACACCGGGGAGCTGTTTTTT
d_gene: NA; abundance: NA; j_gene: TRBJ2-7; v_gene: TRBV3-1; CDR3aa: CASSQSRTWGYEQYF; CDR3nt: TGTGCCAGCAGCCAAAGTAGGACCTGGGGCTACGAGCAGTACTTC
d_gene: NA; abundance: few; j_gene: TRBJ1-4; v_gene: TRBV20-1; CDR3aa: CSASRFAGLNEKLFF; CDR3nt: TGCAGTGCTAGCCGCTTTGCCGGGCTTAATGAAAAACTGTTTTTT
d_gene: NA; abundance: NA; j_gene: TRBJ1-2; v_gene: TRBV15; CDR3aa: CATSMGLLGYTF; CDR3nt: TGTGCCACCAGCATGGGCCTTTTGGGCTACACCTTC
d_gene: NA; abundance: NA; j_gene: TRBJ2-1; v_gene: TRBV7-9; CDR3aa: CASSPKAGYDEQFF; CDR3nt: TGTGCCAGCAGCCCAAAGGCGGGCTACGATGAGCAGTTCTTC
d_gene: TRBD1; abundance: few; j_gene: TRBJ2-7; v_gene: TRBV20-1; CDR3aa: CSASGTGGGEQYF; CDR3nt: TGCAGTGCTAGTGGGACAGGGGGAGGGGAGCAGTACTTC
d_gene: NA; abundance: NA; j_gene: TRBJ1-2; v_gene: TRBV4-1; CDR3aa: CASSQVGPAGYTF; CDR3nt: TGCGCCAGCAGCCAAGTAGGGCCTGCGGGCTACACCTTC
d_gene: NA; abundance: NA; j_gene: TRBJ1-5; v_gene: TRBV20-1; CDR3aa: CSARDLTGFSNQPQHF; CDR3nt: TGCAGTGCTAGAGATCTAACTGGGTTCAGCAATCAGCCCCAGCATTTT
d_gene: NA; abundance: NA; j_gene: TRBJ2-1; v_gene: TRBV9; CDR3aa: CASSVAPTVNEQFF; CDR3nt: TGTGCCAGCAGCGTAGCCCCGACAGTCAATGAGCAGTTCTTC
d_gene: NA; abundance: NA; j_gene: TRBJ2-5; v_gene: TRBV6-2/TRBV6-3; CDR3aa: CASSYIGSPNQETQYF; CDR3nt: TGTGCCAGCAGTTACATCGGCTCACCCAACCAAGAGACCCAGTACTTC
d_gene: NA; abundance: NA; j_gene: TRBJ1-2; v_gene: TRBV20-1; CDR3aa: CSAFLGQLHGYTF; CDR3nt: TGCAGTGCTTTCCTCGGGCAGCTGCATGGCTACACCTTC
d_gene: NA; abundance: few; j_gene: TRBJ2-5; v_gene: TRBV20-1; CDR3aa: CSALQTVQETQYF; CDR3nt: TGCAGTGCTCTGCAGACAGTACAAGAGACCCAGTACTTC
d_gene: TRBD2; abundance: NA; j_gene: TRBJ2-3; v_gene: TRBV3-1; CDR3aa: CASSQEALAESTDTQYF; CDR3nt: TGTGCCAGCAGCCAAGAAGCCCTAGCGGAAAGCACAGATACGCAGTATTTT
d_gene: NA; abundance: NA; j_gene: TRBJ2-7; v_gene: TRBV15; CDR3aa: CATSRDGRTGSHEQYF; CDR3nt: TGTGCCACCAGCAGAGATGGGAGGACAGGTTCCCACGAGCAGTACTTC
d_gene: NA; abundance: NA; j_gene: TRBJ1-6; v_gene: TRBV9; CDR3aa: CASSASITGSGNSPLHF; CDR3nt: TGTGCCAGCAGCGCTTCAATAACGGGGTCGGGTAATTCACCCCTCCACTTT
d_gene: NA; abundance: NA; j_gene: TRBJ2-7; v_gene: TRBV19; CDR3aa: CASSITGDSDEQYF; CDR3nt: TGTGCCAGTAGTATCACGGGGGATTCCGACGAGCAGTACTTC
d_gene: TRBD1; abundance: few; j_gene: TRBJ2-5; v_gene: TRBV10-3; CDR3aa: CAISADRDRFQETQYF; CDR3nt: TGTGCCATCAGTGCTGACCGGGACAGGTTCCAAGAGACCCAGTACTTC
d_gene: NA; abundance: few; j_gene: TRBJ1-1; v_gene: TRBV25-1; CDR3aa: CASSGQVAEAFF; CDR3nt: TGTGCCAGCAGTGGACAGGTAGCTGAAGCTTTCTTT